These T cell receptor beta chains were read from a single sample in a study of blood T cells in healthy people across ages. TCRdb re-derived calls from the 5' RACE reads in MiXCR, one entry per CDR3 protein. Found here are some 750,000 distinct CDR3 sequences, 22% of them singletons; the top ten hold about 22%. Sequencing was carried out using blood. The receptors come from a man in his 70s in good health. Each CDR3 is given with its conserved first and last residue. D genes are given only for firm matches. Clone size is not always given. Where it is, it says once, few, many or a class for expanded clones.

j_call clone_size v_call d_call cdr3_nt cdr3_aa
TRBJ2-4 few TRBV29-1 TRBD1 TGCAGCGTGAAACAAGTTACAGGGGGCGCGGGGAGCATTCAGTACTTC CSVKQVTGGAGSIQYF
TRBJ1-1 - TRBV18 - TGTGCCAGCTCACCCGGAGAGAGCCCTAGGAACACTGAAGCTTTCTTT CASSPGESPRNTEAFF
TRBJ1-2 few TRBV12-3/TRBV12-4 TRBD1 TGTGCCAGCAGATCTACCGGGACAGCCACTAACTATGGCTACACCTTC CASRSTGTATNYGYTF
TRBJ2-5 few TRBV7-2 TRBD2 TGTGCCAGCAGCCCTCGGACTAGCGGGGAGACCCAGTACTTC CASSPRTSGETQYF
TRBJ1-4 - TRBV7-9 TRBD1 TGTGCCAGCAGCTCTGGACAGGACGGGATTGGAGGTGAAAAACTGTTTTTT CASSSGQDGIGGEKLFF
TRBJ2-1 few TRBV11-3 TRBD2 TGTGCCAGCAGCGATATAGCGGGGGGGCTCAATGAGCAGTTCTTC CASSDIAGGLNEQFF
TRBJ2-7 few TRBV12-3/TRBV12-4 - TGTGCCAGCAGTTTTCAGGGGTTCGGCGGCGAGCAGTACTTC CASSFQGFGGEQYF
TRBJ2-5 - TRBV18 - TGTGCCAGCTCACCACCTGCTTCGACGGGTACCCAGTACTTC CASSPPASTGTQYF
TRBJ2-2 - TRBV29-1 TRBD2 TGCAGCGGACTAGCGGGAGGAGGGGGGGAGCTGTTTTTT CSGLAGGGGELFF
TRBJ2-1 few TRBV24-1 - TGTGCCACCAGTGACGCACAGGCAAGCTCCTACAATGAGCAGTTCTTC CATSDAQASSYNEQFF
TRBJ2-5 few TRBV20-1 - TGCAGTGCTGCTATCCAAGAGACCCAGTACTTC CSAAIQETQYF
TRBJ1-1 - TRBV25-1 - TGTGCCAGCAGAAGGGACGATGTGAGCACTGAAGCTTTCTTT CASRRDDVSTEAFF
TRBJ2-7 - TRBV7-7 - TGTGCCAGCAGCTTAAGCCTCTGGTGTGTCGGGATGGCGGGCTACGAGCAGTACTTC CASSLSLWCVGMAGYEQYF
TRBJ1-1 - TRBV5-1 - TGCACCAGCAGCCCACGGGGGAACACTGAAGCTTTCTTT CTSSPRGNTEAFF
TRBJ2-2 few TRBV7-3 - TGTGCCAGCACCCCGGGACTGAACACCGGGGAGCTGTTTTTT CASTPGLNTGELFF